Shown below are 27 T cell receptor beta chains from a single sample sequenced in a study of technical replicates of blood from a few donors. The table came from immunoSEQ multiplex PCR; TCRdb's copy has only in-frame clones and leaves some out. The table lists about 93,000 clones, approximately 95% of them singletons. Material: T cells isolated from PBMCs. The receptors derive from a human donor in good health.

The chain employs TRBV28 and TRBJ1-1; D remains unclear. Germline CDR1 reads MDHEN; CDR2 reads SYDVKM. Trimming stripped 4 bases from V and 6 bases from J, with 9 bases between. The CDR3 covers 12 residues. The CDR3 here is CASSSYRAEAFF. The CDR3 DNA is TGTGCCAGCAGTTCATACCGGGCTGAAGCTTTCTTT.

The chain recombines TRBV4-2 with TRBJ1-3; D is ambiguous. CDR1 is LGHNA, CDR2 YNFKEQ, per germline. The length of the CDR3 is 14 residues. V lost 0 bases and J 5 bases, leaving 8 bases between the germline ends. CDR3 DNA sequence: TGTGCCAGCAGCCAAGATCGCACAAGAAACACCATATATTTT. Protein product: CASSQDRTRNTIYF.

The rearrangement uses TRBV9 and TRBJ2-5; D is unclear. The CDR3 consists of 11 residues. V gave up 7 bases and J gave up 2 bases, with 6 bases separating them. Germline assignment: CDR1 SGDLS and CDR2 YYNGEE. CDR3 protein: CASASQETQYF. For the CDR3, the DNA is TGTGCCAGCGCCAGTCAAGAGACCCAGTACTTC.

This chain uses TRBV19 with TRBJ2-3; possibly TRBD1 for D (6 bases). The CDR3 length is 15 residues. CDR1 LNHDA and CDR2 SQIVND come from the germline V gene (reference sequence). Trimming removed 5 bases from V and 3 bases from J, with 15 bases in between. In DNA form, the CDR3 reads TGTGCCAGTAGTCCGCTGAGACAGGCAACAGATACGCAGTATTTT. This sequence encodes CASSPLRQATDTQYF.

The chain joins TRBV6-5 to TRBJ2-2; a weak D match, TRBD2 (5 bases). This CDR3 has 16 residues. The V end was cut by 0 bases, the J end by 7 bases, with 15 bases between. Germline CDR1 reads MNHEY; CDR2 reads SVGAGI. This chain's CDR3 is CASSYSGLAGIGELFF. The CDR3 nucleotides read TGTGCCAGCAGTTACTCTGGGCTAGCTGGGATCGGGGAGCTGTTTTTT.

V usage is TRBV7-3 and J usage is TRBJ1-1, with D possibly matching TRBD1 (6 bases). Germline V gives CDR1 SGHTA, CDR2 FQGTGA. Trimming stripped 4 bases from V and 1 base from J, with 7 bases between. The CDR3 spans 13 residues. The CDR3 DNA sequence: TGTGCCAGCAGCTCGACAGGGAACACTGAAGCTTTCTTT. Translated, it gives CASSSTGNTEAFF.

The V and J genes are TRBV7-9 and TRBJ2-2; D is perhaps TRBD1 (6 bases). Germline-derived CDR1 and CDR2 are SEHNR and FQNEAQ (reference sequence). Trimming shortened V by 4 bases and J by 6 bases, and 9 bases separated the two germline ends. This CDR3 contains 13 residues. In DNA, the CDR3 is TGTGCCAGCAGCTATACAGGGCCCGGGGAGCTGTTTTTT. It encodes CASSYTGPGELFF.

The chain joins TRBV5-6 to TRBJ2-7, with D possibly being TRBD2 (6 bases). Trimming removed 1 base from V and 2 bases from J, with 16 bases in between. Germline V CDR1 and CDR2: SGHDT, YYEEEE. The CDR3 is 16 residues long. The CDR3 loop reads CASSLSGGIYTYEQYF. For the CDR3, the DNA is TGTGCCAGCAGCTTGAGTGGGGGGATCTACACCTACGAGCAGTACTTC.

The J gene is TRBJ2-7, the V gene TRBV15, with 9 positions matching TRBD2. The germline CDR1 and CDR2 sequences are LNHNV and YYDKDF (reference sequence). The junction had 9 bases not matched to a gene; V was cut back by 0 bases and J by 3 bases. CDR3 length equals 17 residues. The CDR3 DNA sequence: TGTGCCACCAGCAGAGATACGGGTAGCGGGAGAATCTACGAGCAGTACTTC. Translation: CATSRDTGSGRIYEQYF.

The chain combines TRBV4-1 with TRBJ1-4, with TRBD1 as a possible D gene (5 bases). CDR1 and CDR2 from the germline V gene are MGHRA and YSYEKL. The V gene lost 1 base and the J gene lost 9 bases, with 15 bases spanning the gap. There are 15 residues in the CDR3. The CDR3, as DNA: TGCGCCAGCAGCCAAGGGAAGGACAACTTGAAAAAACTGTTTTTT. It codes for CASSQGKDNLKKLFF.

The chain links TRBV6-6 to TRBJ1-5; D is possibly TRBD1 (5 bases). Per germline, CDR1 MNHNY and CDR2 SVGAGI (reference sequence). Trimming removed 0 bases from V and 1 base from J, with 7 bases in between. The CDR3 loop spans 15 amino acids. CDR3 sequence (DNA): TGTGCCAGCAGTTACTCAGGGGTGAGCAATCAGCCCCAGCATTTT. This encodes CASSYSGVSNQPQHF.

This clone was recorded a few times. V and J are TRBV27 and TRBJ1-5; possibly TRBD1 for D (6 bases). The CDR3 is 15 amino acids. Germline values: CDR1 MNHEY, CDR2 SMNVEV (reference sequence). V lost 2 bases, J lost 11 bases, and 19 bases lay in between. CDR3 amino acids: CASSLISGASVAQHF. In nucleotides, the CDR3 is TGTGCCAGCAGTTTAATCTCAGGGGCCTCAGTGGCCCAGCATTTT.

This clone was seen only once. CDR3 region: CASSLLGIDQPQHF. DNA of the CDR3: TGTGCCAGCAGTCTCCTGGGCATCGATCAGCCCCAGCATTTT. The J gene is TRBJ1-5, the V gene TRBV7-9; D ambiguous. Germline V lookup: CDR1 SEHNR, CDR2 FQNEAQ (reference sequence). Trimming removed 6 bases from V and 5 bases from J, with 14 bases in between. CDR3 length equals 14 residues.

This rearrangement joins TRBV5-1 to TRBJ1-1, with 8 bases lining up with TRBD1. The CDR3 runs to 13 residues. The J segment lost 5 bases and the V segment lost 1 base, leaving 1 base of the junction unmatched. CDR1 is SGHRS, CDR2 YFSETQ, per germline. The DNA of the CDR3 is TGCGCCAGCAGCTTGAGGACAGGGACTGAAGCTTTCTTT. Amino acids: CASSLRTGTEAFF.

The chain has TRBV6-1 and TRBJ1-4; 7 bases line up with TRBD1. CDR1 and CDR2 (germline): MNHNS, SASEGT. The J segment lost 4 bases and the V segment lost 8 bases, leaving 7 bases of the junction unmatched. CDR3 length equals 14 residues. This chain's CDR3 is CASGGTDHNEKLFF. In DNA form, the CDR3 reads TGTGCCAGCGGGGGGACAGACCATAATGAAAAACTGTTTTTT.

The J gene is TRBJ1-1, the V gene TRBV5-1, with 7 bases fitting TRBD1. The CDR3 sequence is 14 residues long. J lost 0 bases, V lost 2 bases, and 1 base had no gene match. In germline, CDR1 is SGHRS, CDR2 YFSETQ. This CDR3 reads CASSFDRVNTEAFF. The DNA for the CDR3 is TGCGCCAGCAGCTTCGACAGGGTGAACACTGAAGCTTTCTTT.

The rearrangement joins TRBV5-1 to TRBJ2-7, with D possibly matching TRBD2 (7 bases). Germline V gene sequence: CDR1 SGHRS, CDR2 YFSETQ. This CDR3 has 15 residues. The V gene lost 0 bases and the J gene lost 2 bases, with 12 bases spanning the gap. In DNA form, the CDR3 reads TGCGCCAGCAGCTTGGTGGGGGCGGGGGCCTACGAGCAGTACTTC. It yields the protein CASSLVGAGAYEQYF.

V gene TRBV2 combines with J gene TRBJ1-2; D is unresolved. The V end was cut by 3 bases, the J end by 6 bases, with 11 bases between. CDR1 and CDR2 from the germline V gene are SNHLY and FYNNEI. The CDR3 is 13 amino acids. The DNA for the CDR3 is TGTGCCAGCAGTGAGGTGACACCTAATGGCTACACCTTC. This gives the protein CASSEVTPNGYTF. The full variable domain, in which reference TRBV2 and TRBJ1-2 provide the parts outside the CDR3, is EPEVTQTPSHQVTQMGQEVILRCVPISNHLYFYWYRQILGQKVEFLVSFYNNEISEKSEIFDDQFSVERPDGSNFTLKIRSTKLEDSAMYFCASSEVTPNGYTFGSGTRLTVV.

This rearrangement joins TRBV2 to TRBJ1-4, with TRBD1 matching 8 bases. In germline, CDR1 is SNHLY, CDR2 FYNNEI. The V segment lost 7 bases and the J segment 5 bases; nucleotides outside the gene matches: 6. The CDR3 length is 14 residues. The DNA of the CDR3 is TGTGCCAGCAAACAGGGGGTGAAGAATGAAAAACTGTTTTTT. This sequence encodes CASKQGVKNEKLFF.

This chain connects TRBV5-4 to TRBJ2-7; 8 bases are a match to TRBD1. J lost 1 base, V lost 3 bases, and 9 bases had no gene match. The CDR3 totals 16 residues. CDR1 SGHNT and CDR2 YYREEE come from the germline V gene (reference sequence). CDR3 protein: CASSSRRQGLSYEQYF. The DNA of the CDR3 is TGTGCCAGCAGCTCCCGACGACAGGGGCTTTCCTACGAGCAGTACTTC.

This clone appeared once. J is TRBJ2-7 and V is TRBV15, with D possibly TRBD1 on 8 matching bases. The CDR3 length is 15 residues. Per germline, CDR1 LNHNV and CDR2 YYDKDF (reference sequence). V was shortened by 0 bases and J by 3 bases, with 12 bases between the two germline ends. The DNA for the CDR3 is TGTGCCACCAGCAGAGACAACAGGGGGGGCTACGAGCAGTACTTC. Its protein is CATSRDNRGGYEQYF.

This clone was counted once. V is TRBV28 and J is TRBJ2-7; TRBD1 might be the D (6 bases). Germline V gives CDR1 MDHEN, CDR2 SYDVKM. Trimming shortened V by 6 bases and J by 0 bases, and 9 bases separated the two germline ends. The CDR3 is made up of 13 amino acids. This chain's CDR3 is CASRNRDSYEQYF. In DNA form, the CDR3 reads TGTGCCAGCAGAAACAGGGACTCCTACGAGCAGTACTTC.

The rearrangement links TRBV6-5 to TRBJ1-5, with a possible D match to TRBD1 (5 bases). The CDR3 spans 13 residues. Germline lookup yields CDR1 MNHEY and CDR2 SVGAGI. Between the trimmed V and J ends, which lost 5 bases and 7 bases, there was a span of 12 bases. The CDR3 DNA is TGTGCCAGCAGTCCCCAGGGTGAACAGCCCCAGCATTTT. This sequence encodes CASSPQGEQPQHF.

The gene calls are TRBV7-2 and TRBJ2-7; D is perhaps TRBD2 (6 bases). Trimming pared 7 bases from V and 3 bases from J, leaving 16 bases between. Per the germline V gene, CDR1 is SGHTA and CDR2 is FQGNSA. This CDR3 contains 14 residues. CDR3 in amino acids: CASMPGGGHYEQYF. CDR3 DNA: TGTGCCAGCATGCCAGGCGGAGGGCACTACGAGCAGTACTTC.

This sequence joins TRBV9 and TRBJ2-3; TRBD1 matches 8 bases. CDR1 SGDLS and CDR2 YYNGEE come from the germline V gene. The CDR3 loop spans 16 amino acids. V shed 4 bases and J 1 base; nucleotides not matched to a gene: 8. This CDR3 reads CASSSPGGLGTDTQYF. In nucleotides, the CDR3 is TGTGCCAGCAGCTCGCCAGGGGGCTTAGGCACAGATACGCAGTATTTT.

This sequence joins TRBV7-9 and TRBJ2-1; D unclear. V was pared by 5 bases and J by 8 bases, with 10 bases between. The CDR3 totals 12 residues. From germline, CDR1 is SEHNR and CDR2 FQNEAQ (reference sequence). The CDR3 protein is CASSPVSDEQFF. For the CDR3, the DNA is TGTGCCAGCAGCCCAGTCTCCGATGAGCAGTTCTTC.

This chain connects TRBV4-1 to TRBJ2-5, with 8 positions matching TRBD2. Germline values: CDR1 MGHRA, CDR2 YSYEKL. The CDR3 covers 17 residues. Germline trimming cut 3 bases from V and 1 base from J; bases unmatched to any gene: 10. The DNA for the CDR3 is TGCGCCAGCAGCCACTATGGGCGGGAGGCAAGCCAAGAGACCCAGTACTTC. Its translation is CASSHYGREASQETQYF.